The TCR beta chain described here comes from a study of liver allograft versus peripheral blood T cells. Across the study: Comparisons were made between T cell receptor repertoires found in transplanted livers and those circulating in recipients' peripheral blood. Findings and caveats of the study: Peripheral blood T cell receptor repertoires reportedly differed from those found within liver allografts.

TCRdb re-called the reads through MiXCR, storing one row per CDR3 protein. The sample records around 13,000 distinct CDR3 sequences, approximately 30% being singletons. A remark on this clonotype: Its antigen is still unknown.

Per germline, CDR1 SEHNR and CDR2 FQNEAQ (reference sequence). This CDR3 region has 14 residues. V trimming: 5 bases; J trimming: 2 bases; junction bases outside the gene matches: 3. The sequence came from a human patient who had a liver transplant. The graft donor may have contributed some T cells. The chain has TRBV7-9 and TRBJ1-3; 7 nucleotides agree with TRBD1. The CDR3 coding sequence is TGTGCCAGCAGCCCGCAGGGGGCTGGAAACACCATATATTTT. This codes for CASSPQGAGNTIYF.